This TCR beta chain was recovered during a study of control samples from healthy donors and cancer patients. The CDR3 is made up of 14 amino acids. V was pared by 5 bases and J by 6 bases, with 16 bases between. In germline, CDR1 is LNHDA, CDR2 SQIVND (reference sequence). The protocol was immunoSEQ multiplex PCR, while the TCRdb copy is restricted to in-frame clones and leaves out a portion. Of approximately 110,000 clones detected, around 89% appear once; the ten largest clones hold roughly a sixth. The TCR comes from a woman aged 45 to 65 in good health. The rearrangement joins TRBV19 to TRBJ1-1; possible D gene TRBD1, 6 bases. The sequenced material came from blood. CDR3 sequence reads: CASSPWDNRAEAFF. CDR3 in DNA: TGTGCCAGTAGTCCGTGGGACAATCGGGCTGAAGCTTTCTTT.